This T cell receptor beta chain was identified during a study of blood T cell repertoires in COVID-19. Study-level information: Acute-phase and convalescent COVID-19 samples originated in the United States, Italy and Spain. T cells, B-cell-depleted T cells, or PBMCs supplied cDNA or gDNA.

In the authors' workflow: Scientists estimated how many nucleated cells there were by amplifying reference gene primers. Clones were read by immunoSEQ multiplex PCR, and TCRdb kept only the in-frame ones, dropping some. The V and J calls and the clone size are those of that table, but D and trimming were determined from the DNA. The data contain 120,000 to 150,000 clones, around 86% of them seen just once; the ten biggest clones take up under 6%. Per the germline V gene, CDR1 is SGHRS and CDR2 is YFSETQ. Losses at the gene ends were 1 base for V and 2 bases for J; bases not matched to a gene: 4. The CDR3 is made up of 16 amino acids.

The sequence was collected from a human donor in a cohort sampled during active COVID-19. Sequenced input: peripheral blood. This rearrangement joins TRBV5-1 to TRBJ2-5; TRBD2 matches 11 bases. This CDR3 reads CASSLTSGGEQETQYF. For the CDR3, the DNA is TGCGCCAGCAGCTTGACTAGCGGGGGTGAACAAGAGACCCAGTACTTC.